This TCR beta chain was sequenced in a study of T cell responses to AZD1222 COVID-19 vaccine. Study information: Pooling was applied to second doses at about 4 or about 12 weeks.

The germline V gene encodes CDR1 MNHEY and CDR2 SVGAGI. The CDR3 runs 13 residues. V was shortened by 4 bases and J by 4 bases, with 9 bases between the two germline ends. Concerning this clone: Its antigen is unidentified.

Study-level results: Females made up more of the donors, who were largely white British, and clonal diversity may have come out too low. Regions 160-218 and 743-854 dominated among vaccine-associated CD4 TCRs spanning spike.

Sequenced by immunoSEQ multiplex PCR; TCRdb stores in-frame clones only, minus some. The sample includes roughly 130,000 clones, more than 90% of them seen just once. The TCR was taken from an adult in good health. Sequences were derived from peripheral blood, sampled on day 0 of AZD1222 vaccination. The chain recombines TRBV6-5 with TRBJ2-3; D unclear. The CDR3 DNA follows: TGTGCCAGCAGTTTGAGAGGAGCAGATACGCAGTATTTT. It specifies CASSLRGADTQYF.